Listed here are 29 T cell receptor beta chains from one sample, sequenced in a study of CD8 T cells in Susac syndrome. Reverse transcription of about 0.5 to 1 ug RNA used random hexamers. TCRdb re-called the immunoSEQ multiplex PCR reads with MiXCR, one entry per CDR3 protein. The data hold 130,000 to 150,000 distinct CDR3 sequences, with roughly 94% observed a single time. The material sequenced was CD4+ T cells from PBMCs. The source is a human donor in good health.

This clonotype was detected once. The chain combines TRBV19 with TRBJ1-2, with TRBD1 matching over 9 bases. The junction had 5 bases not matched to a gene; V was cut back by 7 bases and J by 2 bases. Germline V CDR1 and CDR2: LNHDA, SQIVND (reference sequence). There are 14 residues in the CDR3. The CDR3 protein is CASTGTGKNYGYTF. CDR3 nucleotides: TGTGCCAGTACCGGGACAGGGAAGAACTATGGCTACACCTTC.

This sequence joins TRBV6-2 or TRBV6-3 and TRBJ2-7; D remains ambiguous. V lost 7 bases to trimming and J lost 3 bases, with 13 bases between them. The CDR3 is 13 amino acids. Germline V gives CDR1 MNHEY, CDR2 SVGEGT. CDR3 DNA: TGTGCCAGCACCCCTATCGAGCTCTACGAGCAGTACTTC. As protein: CASTPIELYEQYF.

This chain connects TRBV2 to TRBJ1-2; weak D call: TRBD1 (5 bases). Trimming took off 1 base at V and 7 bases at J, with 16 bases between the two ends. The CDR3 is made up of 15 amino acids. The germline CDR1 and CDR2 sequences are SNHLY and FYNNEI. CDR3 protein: CASSEDRRGSGGYTF. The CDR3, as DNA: TGTGCCAGCAGTGAAGACCGACGGGGGAGCGGTGGCTACACCTTC.

CDR3: CATRTGNIQYF. In nucleotides, the CDR3 is TGTGCCACTCGGACAGGGAACATTCAGTACTTC. This chain uses TRBV19 with TRBJ2-4; 8 bases agree with TRBD1. The CDR3 has 11 residues. V trimming: 10 bases; J trimming: 7 bases; junction bases outside the gene matches: 3. Germline CDR1 reads LNHDA; CDR2 reads SQIVND (reference sequence).

CDR3 in DNA: TGTGCCAGCAGCCTACTCATGACGGGCCACACTGAAGCTTTCTTT. This gives the protein CASSLLMTGHTEAFF. The gene calls are TRBV5-6 and TRBJ1-1; D call uncertain. Germline V lookup: CDR1 SGHDT, CDR2 YYEEEE. CDR3 size: 15 residues. Trimming took off 4 bases at V and 3 bases at J, with 16 bases between the two ends.

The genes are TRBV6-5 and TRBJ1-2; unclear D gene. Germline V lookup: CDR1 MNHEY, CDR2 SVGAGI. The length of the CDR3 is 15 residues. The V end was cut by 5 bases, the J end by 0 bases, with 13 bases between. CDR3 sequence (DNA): TGTGCCAGCAGTCCTCGGAGGACTACTAACTATGGCTACACCTTC. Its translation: CASSPRRTTNYGYTF.

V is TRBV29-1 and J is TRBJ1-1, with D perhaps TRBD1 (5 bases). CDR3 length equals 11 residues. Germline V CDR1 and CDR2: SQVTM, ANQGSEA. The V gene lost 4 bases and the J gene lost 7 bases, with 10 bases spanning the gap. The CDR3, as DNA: TGCAGCGTTGTAGGGGCGGGTGAAGCTTTCTTT. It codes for CSVVGAGEAFF.

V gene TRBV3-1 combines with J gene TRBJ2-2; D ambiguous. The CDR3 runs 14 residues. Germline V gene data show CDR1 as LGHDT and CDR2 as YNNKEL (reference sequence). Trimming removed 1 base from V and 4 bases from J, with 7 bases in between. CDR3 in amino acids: CASSQGTTTGELFF. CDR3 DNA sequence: TGTGCCAGCAGCCAAGGGACGACCACCGGGGAGCTGTTTTTT.

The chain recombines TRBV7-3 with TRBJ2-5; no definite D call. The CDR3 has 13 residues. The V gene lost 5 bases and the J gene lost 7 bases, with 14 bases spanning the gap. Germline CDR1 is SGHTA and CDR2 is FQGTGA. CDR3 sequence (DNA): TGTGCCAGCAGCCCCTCTACCTCTGGGACCCAGTACTTC. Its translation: CASSPSTSGTQYF.

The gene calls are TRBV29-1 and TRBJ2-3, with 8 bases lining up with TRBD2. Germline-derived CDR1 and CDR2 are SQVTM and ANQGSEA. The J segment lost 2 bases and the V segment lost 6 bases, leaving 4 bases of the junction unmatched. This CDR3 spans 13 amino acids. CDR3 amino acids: CSVRTSLTDTQYF. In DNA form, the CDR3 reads TGCAGCGTAAGGACTAGCCTCACAGATACGCAGTATTTT.

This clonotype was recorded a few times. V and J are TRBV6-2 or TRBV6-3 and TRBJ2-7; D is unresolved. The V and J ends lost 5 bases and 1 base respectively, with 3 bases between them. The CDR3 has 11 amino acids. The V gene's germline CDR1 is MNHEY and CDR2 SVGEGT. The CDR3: CASSRSYEQYF. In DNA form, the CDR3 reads TGTGCCAGCAGTCGATCCTACGAGCAGTACTTC.

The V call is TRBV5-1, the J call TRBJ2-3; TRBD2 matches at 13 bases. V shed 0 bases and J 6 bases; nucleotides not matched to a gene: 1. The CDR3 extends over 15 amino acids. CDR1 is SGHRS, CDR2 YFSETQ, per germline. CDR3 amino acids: CASSLELAGGDTQYF. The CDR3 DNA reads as TGCGCCAGCAGCTTGGAACTAGCGGGGGGGGATACGCAGTATTTT.

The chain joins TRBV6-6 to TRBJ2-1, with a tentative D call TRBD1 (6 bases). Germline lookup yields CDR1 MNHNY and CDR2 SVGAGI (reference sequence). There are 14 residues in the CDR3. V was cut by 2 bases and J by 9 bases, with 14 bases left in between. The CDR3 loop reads CASSYPAQGGEQFF. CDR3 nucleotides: TGTGCCAGCAGTTACCCCGCACAGGGCGGTGAGCAGTTCTTC.

CDR3 sequence (DNA): TGTGCCAGCAGCAACTCCGGGACCCTAGACGGCTACACCTTC. This gives the protein CASSNSGTLDGYTF. The chain uses TRBV13 and TRBJ1-2; TRBD1 might be the D (5 bases). CDR1 and CDR2 from the germline V gene are PRHDT and FYEKMQ (reference sequence). Trimming cost V 5 bases and J 8 bases, with 18 bases left between them. The CDR3 has 14 amino acids.

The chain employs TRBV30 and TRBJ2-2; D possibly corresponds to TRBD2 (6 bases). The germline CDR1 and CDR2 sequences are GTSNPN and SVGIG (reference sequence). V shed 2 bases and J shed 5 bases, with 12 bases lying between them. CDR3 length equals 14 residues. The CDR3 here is CAWSRNSGTGELFF. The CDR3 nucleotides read TGTGCCTGGAGTAGGAATAGCGGTACCGGGGAGCTGTTTTTT. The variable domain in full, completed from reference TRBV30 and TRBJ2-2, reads SQTIHQWPATLVQPVGSPLSLECTVEGTSNPNLYWYRQAAGRGLQLLFYSVGIGQISSEVPQNLSASRPQDRQFILSSKKLLLSDSGFYLCAWSRNSGTGELFFGEGSRLTVL.

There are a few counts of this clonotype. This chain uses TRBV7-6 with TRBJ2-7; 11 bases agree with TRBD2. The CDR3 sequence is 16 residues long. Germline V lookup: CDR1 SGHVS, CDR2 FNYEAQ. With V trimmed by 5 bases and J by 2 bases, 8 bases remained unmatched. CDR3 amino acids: CASSLGLAGTPYEQYF. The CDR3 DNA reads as TGTGCCAGCAGCCTCGGACTAGCGGGCACCCCCTACGAGCAGTACTTC.

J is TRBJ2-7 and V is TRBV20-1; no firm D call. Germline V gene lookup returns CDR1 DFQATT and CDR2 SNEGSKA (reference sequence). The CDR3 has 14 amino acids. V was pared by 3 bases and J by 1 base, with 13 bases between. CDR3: CSASPPGYSYEQYF. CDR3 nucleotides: TGCAGTGCTAGCCCCCCCGGGTATTCCTACGAGCAGTACTTC.

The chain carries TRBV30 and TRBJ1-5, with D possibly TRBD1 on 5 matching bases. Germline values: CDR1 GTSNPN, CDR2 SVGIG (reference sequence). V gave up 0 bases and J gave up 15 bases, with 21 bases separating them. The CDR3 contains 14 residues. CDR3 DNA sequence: TGTGCCTGGAGTGTACGGGGGGTTGCCCGGGTAAGGCATTTT. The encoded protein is CAWSVRGVARVRHF.

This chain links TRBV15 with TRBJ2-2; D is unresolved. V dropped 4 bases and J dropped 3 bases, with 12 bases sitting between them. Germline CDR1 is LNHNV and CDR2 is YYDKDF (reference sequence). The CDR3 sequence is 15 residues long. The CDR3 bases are TGTGCCACCAGCACGAGAGATAGAGACACCGGGGAGCTGTTTTTT. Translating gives CATSTRDRDTGELFF.

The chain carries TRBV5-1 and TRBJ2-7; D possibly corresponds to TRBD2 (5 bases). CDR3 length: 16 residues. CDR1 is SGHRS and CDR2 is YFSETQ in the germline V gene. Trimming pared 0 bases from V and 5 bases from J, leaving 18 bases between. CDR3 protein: CASSLVRTREFDEQYF. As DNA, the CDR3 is TGCGCCAGCAGCTTGGTCAGAACGAGGGAGTTCGACGAGCAGTACTTC.

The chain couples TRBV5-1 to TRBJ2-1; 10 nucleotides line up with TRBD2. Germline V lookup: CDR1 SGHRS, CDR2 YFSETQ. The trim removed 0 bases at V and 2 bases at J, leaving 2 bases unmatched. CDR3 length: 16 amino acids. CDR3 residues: CASSLAGTSAYNEQFF. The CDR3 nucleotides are TGCGCCAGCAGCTTGGCCGGGACTAGCGCCTACAATGAGCAGTTCTTC.

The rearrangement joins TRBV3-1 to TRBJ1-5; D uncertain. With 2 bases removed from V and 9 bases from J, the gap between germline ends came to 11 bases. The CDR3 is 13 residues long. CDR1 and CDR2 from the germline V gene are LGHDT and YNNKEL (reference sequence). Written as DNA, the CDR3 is TGTGCCAGCAGCCAATCGGCTGAATGGCCCCAGCATTTT. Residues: CASSQSAEWPQHF.

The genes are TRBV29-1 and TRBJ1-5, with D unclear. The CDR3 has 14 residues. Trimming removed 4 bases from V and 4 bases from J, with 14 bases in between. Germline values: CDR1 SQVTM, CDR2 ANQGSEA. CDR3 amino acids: CSVGGGGGNQPQHF. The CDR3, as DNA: TGCAGCGTTGGGGGAGGAGGTGGGAATCAGCCCCAGCATTTT.

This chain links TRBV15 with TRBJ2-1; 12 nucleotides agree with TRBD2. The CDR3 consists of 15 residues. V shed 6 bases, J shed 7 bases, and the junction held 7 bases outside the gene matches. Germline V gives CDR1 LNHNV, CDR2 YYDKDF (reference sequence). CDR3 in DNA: TGTGCCACCAGTACTAGCGGGAGGTTTGGGAATGAGCAGTTCTTC. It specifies CATSTSGRFGNEQFF.

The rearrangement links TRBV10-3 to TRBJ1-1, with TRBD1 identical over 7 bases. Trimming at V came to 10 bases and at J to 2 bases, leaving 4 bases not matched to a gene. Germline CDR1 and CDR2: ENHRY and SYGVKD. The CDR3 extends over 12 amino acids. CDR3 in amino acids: CATRDSNTEAFF. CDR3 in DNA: TGTGCCACCCGGGACAGCAACACTGAAGCTTTCTTT.

CDR3 bases: TGTGCCAGCTCACGGACTAGCGGGGAGACCCAGTACTTC. The encoded protein is CASSRTSGETQYF. This chain joins TRBV18 and TRBJ2-5; TRBD2 aligns across 11 bases. This CDR3 is 13 amino acids long. Germline lookup yields CDR1 KGHSH and CDR2 LQKENI. The trim removed 4 bases at V and 5 bases at J, leaving 0 bases unmatched. Combining the CDR3 with reference TRBV18 and TRBJ2-5 gives the whole variable domain NAGVMQNPRHLVRRRGQEARLRCSPMKGHSHVYWYRQLPEEGLKFMVYLQKENIIDESGMPKERFSAEFPKEGPSILRIQQVVRGDSAAYFCASSRTSGETQYFGPGTRLLVL.

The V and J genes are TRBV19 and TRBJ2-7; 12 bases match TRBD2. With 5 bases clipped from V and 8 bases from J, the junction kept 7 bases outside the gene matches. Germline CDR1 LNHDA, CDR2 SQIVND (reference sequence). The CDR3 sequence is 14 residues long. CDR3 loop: CASSFRTSGNKQYF. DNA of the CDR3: TGTGCCAGTAGTTTTCGGACTAGCGGGAACAAGCAGTACTTC.

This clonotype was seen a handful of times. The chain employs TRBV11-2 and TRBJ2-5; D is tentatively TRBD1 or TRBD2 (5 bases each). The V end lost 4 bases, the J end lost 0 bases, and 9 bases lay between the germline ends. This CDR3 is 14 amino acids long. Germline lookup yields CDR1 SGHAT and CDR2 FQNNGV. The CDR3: CASSSWGYQETQYF. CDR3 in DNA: TGTGCCAGCAGCTCTTGGGGGTACCAAGAGACCCAGTACTTC.

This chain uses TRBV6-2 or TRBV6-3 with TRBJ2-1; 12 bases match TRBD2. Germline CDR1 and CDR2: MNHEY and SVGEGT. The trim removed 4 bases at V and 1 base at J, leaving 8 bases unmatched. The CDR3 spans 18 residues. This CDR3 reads CASSSSGLAGPSYNEQFF. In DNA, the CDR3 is TGTGCCAGCAGTTCCTCGGGACTAGCGGGTCCATCCTACAATGAGCAGTTCTTC.